The table lists the clone carrying this T cell receptor (beta chain) with a few counts. What it binds is unknown. TCR beta cDNA libraries had unique molecular identifiers. Each sample of roughly 1 to 11 million input T cells yielded roughly 500,000 cDNA molecules, so each molecule approximated one T cell. TCRdb called the PCR reads again in MiXCR, with one record for every CDR3 protein. The table has roughly 800,000 distinct CDR3 sequences, roughly 30% seen once. Losses at the gene ends were 5 bases for V and 5 bases for J; bases not matched to a gene: 8. CDR3 length equals 14 residues. Germline-derived CDR1 and CDR2 are PRHDT and FYEKMQ (reference sequence). These data originate in a study of post-analysis software for immune sequencing data. On the study more broadly: Clinical courses comprised relapsing-remitting, secondary progressive and progressive-relapsing multiple sclerosis. General study points: The F measure placed samples prepared in the same batch into strongly shared clusters. Among four or five TRBV segments more frequent in patients than controls were TRBV5-6, TRBV5-1 and TRBV20-1.

The origin of this receptor is a girl aged 10-17 years with multiple sclerosis. The sample consisted of blood. The chain has TRBV13 and TRBJ2-5; TRBD2 aligns across 7 bases. This chain's CDR3 is CASSARTSQETQYF. The CDR3 DNA follows: TGTGCCAGCAGCGCTCGGACTAGTCAGGAGACCCAGTACTTC.